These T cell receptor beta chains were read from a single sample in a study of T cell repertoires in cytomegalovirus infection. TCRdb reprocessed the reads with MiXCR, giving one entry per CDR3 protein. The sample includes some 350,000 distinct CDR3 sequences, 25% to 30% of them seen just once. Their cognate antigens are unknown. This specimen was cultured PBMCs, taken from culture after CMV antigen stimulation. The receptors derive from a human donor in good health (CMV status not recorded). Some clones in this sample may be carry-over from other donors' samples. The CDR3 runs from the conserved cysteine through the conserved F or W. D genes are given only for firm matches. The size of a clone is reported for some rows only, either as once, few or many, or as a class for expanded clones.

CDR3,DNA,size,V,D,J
CASSAQGSRGGNTIYF,TGTGCCAGCAGTGCTCAAGGGAGTCGCGGTGGAAACACCATATATTTT,few,TRBV25-1,NA,TRBJ1-3
CASSLEPSAKQYF,TGTGCCAGCAGCTTAGAACCCTCGGCTAAGCAGTACTTC,NA,TRBV7-6,NA,TRBJ2-7
CAGSLEENTQYF,TGTGCCGGCAGCTTGGAGGAGAATACGCAGTATTTT,NA,TRBV5-4,NA,TRBJ2-3
CASSTEFGDTQYF,TGTGCCAGCAGTACGGAATTCGGAGATACGCAGTATTTT,few,TRBV11-2,NA,TRBJ2-3
CASSPSGRVEETQYF,TGTGCCAGCAGTCCTAGCGGGAGGGTAGAAGAGACCCAGTACTTC,NA,TRBV12-3/TRBV12-4,TRBD2,TRBJ2-5
CASSPNSLEQYF,TGTGCCAGCAGCCCGAACAGCCTCGAGCAGTACTTC,few,TRBV3-1,NA,TRBJ2-7
CAIRGALGYTF,TGTGCCATCAGAGGGGCATTGGGCTACACCTTC,many,TRBV10-3,NA,TRBJ1-2
CASSRGLAGITDTQYF,TGTGCCAGCAGTCGCGGACTAGCGGGAATAACAGATACGCAGTATTTT,NA,TRBV12-3/TRBV12-4,TRBD2,TRBJ2-3
CASRDRTGNTEAFF,TGTGCCAGCAGGGATCGGACAGGGAACACTGAAGCTTTCTTT,NA,TRBV11-1,TRBD1,TRBJ1-1
CASSLWTSAHQETQYF,TGTGCCAGCAGTTTGTGGACTAGCGCACACCAAGAGACCCAGTACTTC,NA,TRBV12-3/TRBV12-4,TRBD2,TRBJ2-5
CASRVPRGEDTQYF,TGTGCCAGCAGGGTGCCGCGGGGGGAAGATACGCAGTATTTT,NA,TRBV6-6,TRBD2,TRBJ2-3
CASSQVPSGSKFEQFF,TGTGCCAGCAGCCAAGTTCCTAGCGGGAGTAAATTTGAGCAGTTCTTC,few,TRBV4-2,TRBD2,TRBJ2-1
CASSWGTAGNEKLFF,TGTGCCAGCAGTTGGGGGACGGCGGGAAATGAAAAACTGTTTTTT,NA,TRBV6-5,NA,TRBJ1-4
CASRAGYDTEAFF,TGTGCCAGCAGAGCAGGGTACGACACTGAAGCTTTCTTT,NA,TRBV6-5,NA,TRBJ1-1
CASSEASVDGYTF,TGTGCCAGCAGTGAAGCGTCAGTGGATGGCTACACCTTC,NA,TRBV2,NA,TRBJ1-2
CASSLGPGNQETQYF,TGTGCCAGCAGCTTAGGCCCCGGAAACCAAGAGACCCAGTACTTC,NA,TRBV7-8,NA,TRBJ2-5
CSANAGGPHEQFF,TGCAGTGCTAATGCGGGAGGGCCTCATGAGCAGTTCTTC,NA,TRBV20-1,TRBD2,TRBJ2-1